This entry is about one TCR beta chain. Its specificity is unknown. 13 Jbeta primers and 60 Vbeta primers were used for the PCR. Under the authors' procedure: Unique TCR beta chains numbered around 75 million in a later analysis, with around 11 million shared. Sequenced by immunoSEQ multiplex PCR; TCRdb stores in-frame clones only, minus some. The V and J calls and clone size were taken over from that table, and D and trimming were inferred from the DNA. The table shows about 200,000 clones, with roughly 74% occurring only once. Everyone who donated was a healthy bone marrow donor. The data stem from a study of cytomegalovirus exposure and HLA in healthy donors. Study results and caveats: A later analysis associated 15,000 or so TCR beta sequences with HLA alleles at a 0.05 false discovery rate. CMV antigen specificity was confirmed in vitro for three CMV-associated chains.

This CDR3 region has 13 residues. Trimming shortened V by 3 bases and J by 0 bases, and 5 bases separated the two germline ends. Germline CDR1 WNHNN, CDR2 SYGVQD (reference sequence). V is TRBV10-1 and J is TRBJ1-1, with D hard to call. The receptor was isolated from a woman aged 25 to 39 in good health and CMV-seropositive. Sequencing input: PBMCs. The DNA for the CDR3 is TGCGCCAGCAGTGAAACAGTGAACACTGAAGCTTTCTTT. Residues: CASSETVNTEAFF.